This T cell receptor (beta chain) stems from a study of cytomegalovirus exposure and HLA in healthy donors. The PCR used 60 Vbeta and 13 Jbeta primers. Data came from immunoSEQ multiplex PCR; TCRdb stores just in-frame clones and leaves some out. The sample holds more than 110,000 clones; about 10% are singletons and the top ten take 1.5% to 2%. The V gene's germline CDR1 is SEHNR and CDR2 FQNEAQ (reference sequence). This CDR3 is built from 14 residues. Deletions cut 3 bases from V and 8 bases from J, with 16 bases between. The V gene is TRBV7-9, the J gene TRBJ1-1; D is perhaps TRBD1 (5 bases). The sequenced material came from PBMCs. The sequence derives from a man between 45 and 60 years old in good health and CMV-seronegative. The CDR3 bases are TGTGCCAGCAGCTTCCCAGGGTTGGTAGTGGAAGCTTTCTTT. Its translation: CASSFPGLVVEAFF.